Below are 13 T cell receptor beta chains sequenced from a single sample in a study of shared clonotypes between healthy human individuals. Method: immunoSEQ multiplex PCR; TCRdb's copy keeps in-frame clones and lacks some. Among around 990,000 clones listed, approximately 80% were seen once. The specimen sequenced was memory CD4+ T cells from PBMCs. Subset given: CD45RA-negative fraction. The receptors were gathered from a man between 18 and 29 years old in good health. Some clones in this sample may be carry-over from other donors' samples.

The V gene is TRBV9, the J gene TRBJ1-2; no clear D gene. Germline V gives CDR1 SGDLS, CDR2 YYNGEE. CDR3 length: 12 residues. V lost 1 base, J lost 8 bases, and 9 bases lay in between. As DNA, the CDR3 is TGTGCCAGCAGCGTATCCACCGGAGGCTACACCTTC. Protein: CASSVSTGGYTF.

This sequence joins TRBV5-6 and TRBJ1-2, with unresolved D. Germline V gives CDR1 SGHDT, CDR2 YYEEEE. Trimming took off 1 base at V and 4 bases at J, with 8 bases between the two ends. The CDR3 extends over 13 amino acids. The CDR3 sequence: CASSLTYTYGYTF. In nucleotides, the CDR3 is TGTGCCAGCAGCTTGACTTACACCTATGGCTACACCTTC.

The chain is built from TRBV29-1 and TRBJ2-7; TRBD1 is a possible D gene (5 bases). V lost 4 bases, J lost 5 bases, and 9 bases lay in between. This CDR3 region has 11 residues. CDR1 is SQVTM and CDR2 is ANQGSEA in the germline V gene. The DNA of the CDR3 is TGCAGCGTTGCGGTAGGGGACGAGCAGTACTTC. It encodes CSVAVGDEQYF.

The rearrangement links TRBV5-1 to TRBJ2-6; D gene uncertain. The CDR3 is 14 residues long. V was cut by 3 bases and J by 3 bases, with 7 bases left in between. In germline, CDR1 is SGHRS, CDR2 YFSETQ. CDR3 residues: CASSSYGGANVLTF. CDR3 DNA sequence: TGCGCCAGCAGCTCCTATGGTGGGGCCAACGTCCTGACTTTC.

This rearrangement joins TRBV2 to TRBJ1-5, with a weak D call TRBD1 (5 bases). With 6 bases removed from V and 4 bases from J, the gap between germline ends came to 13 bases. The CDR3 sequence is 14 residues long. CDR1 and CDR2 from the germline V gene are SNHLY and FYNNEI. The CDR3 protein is CASSRDVKNQPQHF. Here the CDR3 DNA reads TGTGCCAGCAGCCGGGACGTCAAGAATCAGCCCCAGCATTTT. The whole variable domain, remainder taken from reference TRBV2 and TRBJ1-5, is EPEVTQTPSHQVTQMGQEVILRCVPISNHLYFYWYRQILGQKVEFLVSFYNNEISEKSEIFDDQFSVERPDGSNFTLKIRSTKLEDSAMYFCASSRDVKNQPQHFGDGTRLSIL.

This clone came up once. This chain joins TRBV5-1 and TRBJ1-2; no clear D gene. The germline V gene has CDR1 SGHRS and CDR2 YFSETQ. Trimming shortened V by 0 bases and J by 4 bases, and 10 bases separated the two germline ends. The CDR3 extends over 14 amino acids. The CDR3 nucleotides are TGCGCCAGCAGCTTGGCCGGCCCGCGCTATGGCTACACCTTC. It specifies CASSLAGPRYGYTF. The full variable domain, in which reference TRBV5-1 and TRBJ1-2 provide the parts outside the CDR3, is KAGVTQTPRYLIKTRGQQVTLSCSPISGHRSVSWYQQTPGQGLQFLFEYFSETQRNKGNFPGRFSGRQFSNSRSEMNVSTLELGDSALYLCASSLAGPRYGYTFGSGTRLTVV.

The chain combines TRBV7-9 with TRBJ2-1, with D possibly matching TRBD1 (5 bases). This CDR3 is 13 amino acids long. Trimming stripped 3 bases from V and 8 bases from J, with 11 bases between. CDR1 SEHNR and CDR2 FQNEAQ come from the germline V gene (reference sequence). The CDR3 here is CASSFGQGHEQFF. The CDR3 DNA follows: TGTGCCAGCAGCTTTGGGCAGGGCCATGAGCAGTTCTTC.

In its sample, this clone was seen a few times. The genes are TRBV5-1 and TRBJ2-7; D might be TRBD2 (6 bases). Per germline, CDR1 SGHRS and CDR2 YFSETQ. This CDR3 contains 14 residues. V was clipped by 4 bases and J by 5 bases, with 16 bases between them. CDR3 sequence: CASSPSRGGNEQYF. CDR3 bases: TGCGCCAGCAGCCCGAGCCGGGGCGGGAACGAGCAGTACTTC.

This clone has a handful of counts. The CDR3 protein is CASSLRLAGGRDEQYF. CDR3 sequence (DNA): TGTGCCAGCAGCTTAAGGCTAGCGGGAGGAAGGGATGAGCAGTACTTC. The chain is built from TRBV7-2 and TRBJ2-7; 11 bases map to TRBD2. Unmatched junction bases numbered 10, after V lost 2 bases and J lost 7 bases. Germline V gene data show CDR1 as SGHTA and CDR2 as FQGNSA. This CDR3 is built from 16 residues. Together with reference TRBV7-2 and TRBJ2-7, the CDR3 gives the full variable domain: GAGVSQSPSNKVTEKGKDVELRCDPISGHTALYWYRQSLGQGLEFLIYFQGNSAPDKSGLPSDRFSAERTGGSVSTLTIQRTQQEDSAVYLCASSLRLAGGRDEQYFGPGTRLTVT.

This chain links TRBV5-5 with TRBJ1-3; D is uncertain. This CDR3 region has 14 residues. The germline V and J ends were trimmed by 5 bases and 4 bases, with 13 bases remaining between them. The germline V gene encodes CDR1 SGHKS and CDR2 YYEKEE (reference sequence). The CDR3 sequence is CASRATQRGNTIYF. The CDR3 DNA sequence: TGTGCCAGCAGAGCGACACAAAGAGGAAACACCATATATTTT.

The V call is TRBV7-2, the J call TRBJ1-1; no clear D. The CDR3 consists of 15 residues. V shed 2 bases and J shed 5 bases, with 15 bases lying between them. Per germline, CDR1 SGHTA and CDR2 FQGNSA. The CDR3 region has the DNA TGTGCCAGCAGCTTAAGGACCGAATCGGGTACTGAAGCTTTCTTT. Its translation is CASSLRTESGTEAFF.

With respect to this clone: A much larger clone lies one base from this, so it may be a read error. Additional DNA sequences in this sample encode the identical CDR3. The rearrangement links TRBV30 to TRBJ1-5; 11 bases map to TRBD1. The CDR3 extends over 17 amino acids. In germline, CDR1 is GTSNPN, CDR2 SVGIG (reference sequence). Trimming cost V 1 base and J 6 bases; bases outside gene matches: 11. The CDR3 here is CAWSALGGQGASQPQHF. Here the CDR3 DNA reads TGTGCCTGGAGTGCCCTCGGAGGACAGGGGGCGAGTCAGCCCCAGCATTTT.

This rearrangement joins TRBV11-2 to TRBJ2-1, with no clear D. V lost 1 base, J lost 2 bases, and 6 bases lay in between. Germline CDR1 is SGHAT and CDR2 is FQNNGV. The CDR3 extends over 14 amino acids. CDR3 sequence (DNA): TGTGCCAGCAGCTTAGGGGATACCTACAATGAGCAGTTCTTC. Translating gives CASSLGDTYNEQFF.